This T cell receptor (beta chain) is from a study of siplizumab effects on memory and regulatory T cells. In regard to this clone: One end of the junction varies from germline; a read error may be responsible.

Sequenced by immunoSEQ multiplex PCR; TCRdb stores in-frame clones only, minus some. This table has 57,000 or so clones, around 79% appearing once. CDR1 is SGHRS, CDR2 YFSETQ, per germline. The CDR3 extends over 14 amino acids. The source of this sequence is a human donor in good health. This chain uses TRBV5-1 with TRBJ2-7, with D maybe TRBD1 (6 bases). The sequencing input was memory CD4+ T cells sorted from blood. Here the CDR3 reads CASSQGKGTYEQYF. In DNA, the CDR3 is TGTGCCAGCAGCCAGGGGAAGGGTACCTACGAGCAGTACTTC.